This T cell receptor (beta chain) was obtained from a study of blood T cell repertoires in COVID-19. Study in general: Collection of acute and convalescent COVID-19 samples took place in the United States, Italy and Spain. Sample material is recorded as cDNA or gDNA derived from T cells, B-cell-depleted T cells, or PBMCs.

Generated by immunoSEQ multiplex PCR, the TCRdb table keeps only in-frame clones and is missing some. Here the sample spans 200,000 to 250,000 clones, 82% being singletons. This CDR3 has 15 amino acids. V was cut by 4 bases and J by 2 bases, with 14 bases left in between. In germline, CDR1 is LNHNV, CDR2 YYDKDF (reference sequence). Sequencing used PBMCs or T cells enriched from blood (not recorded which). This chain links TRBV15 with TRBJ2-5; tentatively, D is TRBD1 (5 bases). The origin of this receptor is a woman aged 60-75 years who had recovered from COVID-19. The DNA for the CDR3 is TGTGCCACCAGCACGCCCAGGACATCACAAGAGACCCAGTACTTC. Protein sequence: CATSTPRTSQETQYF.